The 27 T cell receptor beta chains below were found in one sample sequenced in a study of CD8+ T cells in alopecia areata. Investigators isolated RNA and reverse transcribed it into cDNA to act as the sequencing template. Assay: immunoSEQ multiplex PCR; the TCRdb copy retains only in-frame clones and omits some. The sample consists of 200,000 to 250,000 clones, 30% to 40% of them appearing once. The sample's treatment: oral pan-JAK inhibitor, 5-10 mg twice daily. The material was CD4+ T cells sorted from blood, obtained between weeks 30 and 35, from a patient treated with tofacitinib. All receptors derive from a human donor with alopecia areata.

This sequence joins TRBV10-1 and TRBJ2-7; weak D call: TRBD1 (6 bases). V was clipped by 0 bases and J by 6 bases, with 12 bases between them. This CDR3 spans 14 amino acids. Germline V gene sequence: CDR1 WNHNN, CDR2 SYGVQD (reference sequence). The CDR3 reads CASSESIPGAEQYF. As DNA, the CDR3 is TGCGCCAGCAGTGAGTCGATTCCAGGGGCCGAGCAGTACTTC.

This rearrangement joins TRBV30 to TRBJ1-2, with D uncertain. This CDR3 is built from 12 residues. With 5 bases removed from V and 5 bases from J, the gap between germline ends came to 12 bases. Germline CDR1 is GTSNPN and CDR2 is SVGIG (reference sequence). The CDR3 sequence is CAWADGPYGYTF. The CDR3 nucleotides are TGTGCCTGGGCCGACGGGCCATATGGCTACACCTTC.

This clone was found a few times. V gene TRBV6-5 combines with J gene TRBJ1-2, with a weak D call TRBD1 (6 bases). The CDR3 has 15 residues. Trimming stripped 0 bases from V and 2 bases from J, with 10 bases between. CDR1 is MNHEY and CDR2 is SVGAGI in the germline V gene. The CDR3 sequence is CASSYSRGTNYGYTF. CDR3 nucleotide sequence: TGTGCCAGCAGTTACTCGAGAGGGACAAACTATGGCTACACCTTC.

The chain combines TRBV6-6 with TRBJ2-3; 7 bases line up with TRBD1. The CDR3 contains 14 residues. CDR1 is MNHNY and CDR2 is SVGAGI in the germline V gene (reference sequence). V trimming: 5 bases; J trimming: 4 bases; junction bases outside the gene matches: 6. The CDR3 DNA sequence: TGTGCCAGCAGTACTACAGGGGTGGCAGATACGCAGTATTTT. Translated, it gives CASSTTGVADTQYF.

This clone came up many times. The CDR3 coding sequence is TGTGCCAGCAGCCAAGATTCGGGGGTCACTGAAGCTTTCTTT. Protein product: CASSQDSGVTEAFF. J is TRBJ1-1 and V is TRBV14; D is perhaps TRBD1 (5 bases). Germline loops: CDR1 SGHDN, CDR2 FVKESK. The CDR3 totals 14 residues. V was cut by 0 bases and J by 4 bases, with 9 bases left in between.

The chain has TRBV4-1 and TRBJ2-5; 8 bases map to TRBD1. The CDR3 runs to 15 residues. The J segment lost 5 bases and the V segment lost 4 bases, leaving 9 bases of the junction unmatched. The germline CDR1 and CDR2 sequences are MGHRA and YSYEKL. The CDR3 DNA reads TGCGCCAGCAGCCCCATCGACAGGGGTAGCGAGACCCAGTACTTC. It translates to CASSPIDRGSETQYF.

This clone was observed a few times. The chain carries TRBV7-9 and TRBJ2-2; D might be TRBD1 (5 bases). CDR3 length: 16 residues. V shed 1 base and J shed 0 bases, with 9 bases lying between them. Per germline, CDR1 SEHNR and CDR2 FQNEAQ (reference sequence). The CDR3 reads CASSLGSRANTGELFF. For the CDR3, the DNA is TGTGCCAGCAGCTTAGGGAGCAGGGCGAACACCGGGGAGCTGTTTTTT.

This clone was recorded once. V and J are TRBV27 and TRBJ2-1, with a tentative D call TRBD2 (5 bases). V gave up 3 bases and J gave up 8 bases, with 14 bases separating them. Germline CDR1 is MNHEY and CDR2 is SMNVEV (reference sequence). CDR3 length: 14 residues. The chain's CDR3 is CASSFRGPPDEQFF. Written as DNA, the CDR3 is TGTGCCAGCAGTTTCAGAGGGCCCCCTGATGAGCAGTTCTTC.

The sample holds one count of this clone. The chain uses TRBV7-8 and TRBJ2-3, with a possible D match to TRBD1 (5 bases). The germline V and J ends were trimmed by 6 bases and 4 bases, with 26 bases remaining between them. Germline CDR1 is SGHVS and CDR2 is FQNEAQ. The CDR3 runs to 18 residues. CDR3 nucleotides: TGTGCCAGCAGACAAAAGGGTTATTCAGGGCTCAAGGCAGATACGCAGTATTTT. This encodes CASRQKGYSGLKADTQYF.

Many counts were recorded for this clone. The chain is built from TRBV2 and TRBJ1-1, with 7 bases that match TRBD1. This CDR3 spans 13 amino acids. CDR1 and CDR2 from the germline V gene are SNHLY and FYNNEI. V trimming: 6 bases; J trimming: 4 bases; junction bases outside the gene matches: 5. The CDR3 sequence: CASSGQEGTEAFF. The CDR3 DNA reads as TGTGCCAGCAGCGGACAGGAGGGCACTGAAGCTTTCTTT. Full variable domain (rest looked up from reference TRBV2 and TRBJ1-1): EPEVTQTPSHQVTQMGQEVILRCVPISNHLYFYWYRQILGQKVEFLVSFYNNEISEKSEIFDDQFSVERPDGSNFTLKIRSTKLEDSAMYFCASSGQEGTEAFFGQGTRLTVV.

This clone has more than one count but fewer than ten. This rearrangement joins TRBV28 to TRBJ1-1; D uncertain. Trimming took off 6 bases at V and 1 base at J, with 3 bases between the two ends. Germline V gene sequence: CDR1 MDHEN, CDR2 SYDVKM. The CDR3 is made up of 11 amino acids. CDR3 nucleotides: TGTGCCAGCAGGACGAACACTGAAGCTTTCTTT. It is translated as CASRTNTEAFF.

The V and J genes are TRBV25-1 and TRBJ2-7; 8 nucleotides line up with TRBD1. V shed 5 bases, J shed 3 bases, and the junction held 3 bases outside the gene matches. CDR3 length equals 13 residues. Looked up from germline, CDR1 is MGHDK and CDR2 is SYGVNS. The CDR3 DNA reads TGTGCCAGCAGTCTCGGGACAGGCTACGAGCAGTACTTC. This gives the protein CASSLGTGYEQYF.

In nucleotides, the CDR3 is TGTGCCAGTAAAGCGGGGACGGTGAACACTGAAGCTTTCTTT. It yields the protein CASKAGTVNTEAFF. This chain connects TRBV9 to TRBJ1-1; D is perhaps TRBD1 (5 bases). From germline, CDR1 is SGDLS and CDR2 YYNGEE. V was pared by 8 bases and J by 0 bases, with 14 bases between. The CDR3 runs to 14 residues.

This clone has only a few counts. The gene calls are TRBV5-1 and TRBJ2-7; D is uncertain. This CDR3 region has 14 residues. Per germline, CDR1 SGHRS and CDR2 YFSETQ. V lost 1 base and J 0 bases, leaving 8 bases between the germline ends. CDR3 sequence reads: CASSLRASSYEQYF. Here the CDR3 DNA reads TGCGCCAGCAGCTTGCGTGCCAGCTCCTACGAGCAGTACTTC.

The J gene is TRBJ2-7, the V gene TRBV5-1; D gene uncertain. Germline V gene data show CDR1 as SGHRS and CDR2 as YFSETQ. The CDR3 is made up of 14 amino acids. Trimming removed 0 bases at V and 3 bases at J, with 10 bases between. CDR3 protein: CASSLGSAYYEQYF. The CDR3, as DNA: TGCGCCAGCAGCTTGGGGTCGGCTTACTACGAGCAGTACTTC.

J is TRBJ2-3 and V is TRBV4-1; D may be TRBD1 (6 bases). The CDR3 loop spans 13 amino acids. V was cut by 3 bases and J by 13 bases, with 17 bases left in between. Germline assignment: CDR1 MGHRA and CDR2 YSYEKL. Here the CDR3 reads CASSHPRDTQEYF. CDR3 bases: TGCGCCAGCAGCCATCCACGGGACACCCAAGAGTATTTT.

This clone is a singleton in its sample. A junction boundary mismatches the germline segment, possibly from a read error. The V gene is TRBV7-2, the J gene TRBJ2-7; 7 positions match TRBD2. Germline V gene sequence: CDR1 SGHTA, CDR2 FQGNSA. The CDR3 length is 15 residues. The CDR3 coding sequence is TGTGCCAGCAGCCCCAGGAGCGGGACCGCCTACAAGCAGTACTTC. This codes for CASSPRSGTAYKQYF.

Regarding this clone: One end of the junction is discordant with germline, which a read error may explain. The genes are TRBV6-1 and TRBJ2-7, with D hard to call. Germline V CDR1 and CDR2: MNHNS, SASEGT. CDR3 size: 8 residues. The CDR3 sequence is CASSPKYF. CDR3 sequence (DNA): TGTGCCAGCAGCCCCAAGTATTTC.

In DNA, the CDR3 is TGCGCCAGCAGCGCGGGACAGAATCAGCCCCAGCATTTT. Protein product: CASSAGQNQPQHF. The V gene is TRBV5-1, the J gene TRBJ1-5; 7 positions agree with TRBD1. This CDR3 comprises 13 residues. Per the germline V gene, CDR1 is SGHRS and CDR2 is YFSETQ. The V segment lost 4 bases and the J segment 4 bases; nucleotides outside the gene matches: 2.

The rearrangement joins TRBV6-5 to TRBJ1-2; D ambiguous. The CDR3 has 14 amino acids. Trimming removed 0 bases at V and 8 bases at J, with 13 bases between. The germline CDR1 and CDR2 sequences are MNHEY and SVGAGI. CDR3 loop: CASSYSEGRWGYTF. CDR3 coding DNA: TGTGCCAGCAGTTACTCGGAAGGGAGGTGGGGCTACACCTTC.

The chain carries TRBV20-1 and TRBJ2-1; no clear D gene. The CDR3 length is 10 residues. The germline V gene encodes CDR1 DFQATT and CDR2 SNEGSKA (reference sequence). Trimming stripped 3 bases from V and 6 bases from J, with 3 bases between. The CDR3 loop reads CSASFNEQFF. Here the CDR3 DNA reads TGCAGTGCTAGCTTCAATGAGCAGTTCTTC.

To note about this clone: Other nucleotide sequences from this sample produce the same CDR3. The chain combines TRBV7-3 with TRBJ2-3; D not certain. Germline CDR1 reads SGHTA; CDR2 reads FQGTGA. With 5 bases removed from V and 0 bases from J, the gap between germline ends came to 6 bases. This CDR3 spans 13 amino acids. CDR3 nucleotide sequence: TGTGCCAGCAGCAGTACTAGCACAGATACGCAGTATTTT. It encodes CASSSTSTDTQYF.

The CDR3 protein is CATSNRDLPYEQYF. The CDR3 bases are TGTGCCACCAGCAACCGGGACCTTCCATACGAGCAGTACTTC. The chain is built from TRBV15 and TRBJ2-7, with D perhaps matching TRBD1 or TRBD2 (5 bases each). Germline CDR1 reads LNHNV; CDR2 reads YYDKDF (reference sequence). CDR3 length: 14 amino acids. The V end was cut by 4 bases, the J end by 4 bases, with 14 bases between.

This CDR3 is CASSLDLSSSYNEQFF. The CDR3 nucleotides read TGTGCCAGCAGCTTGGACTTATCGAGCTCCTACAATGAGCAGTTCTTC. The chain joins TRBV5-6 to TRBJ2-1; D gene ambiguous. Per germline, CDR1 SGHDT and CDR2 YYEEEE. V was pared by 0 bases and J by 0 bases, with 10 bases between. The CDR3 sequence is 16 residues long.

The chain links TRBV6-5 to TRBJ2-3; 8 nucleotides agree with TRBD2. J was trimmed by 2 bases and V by 11 bases; bases with no gene match: 9. The CDR3 covers 14 residues. Germline lookup yields CDR1 MNHEY and CDR2 SVGAGI. Here the CDR3 reads CASQRGKNTDTQYF. The CDR3 nucleotides read TGTGCCTCCCAGCGGGGGAAAAACACAGATACGCAGTATTTT.

This chain links TRBV29-1 with TRBJ2-1; 9 nucleotides match TRBD2. Germline lookup yields CDR1 SQVTM and CDR2 ANQGSEA. J gave up 1 base and V 4 bases, and 2 bases lay outside the gene matches. The CDR3 is 14 amino acids. CDR3 in DNA: TGCAGCGTTGTGACTAGCGGATCCTACAATGAGCAGTTCTTC. It translates to CSVVTSGSYNEQFF.

The CDR3 coding sequence is TGTGCCAGCAGCTTAACACCAGGGCCCTACGAGCAGTACTTC. Translated, it gives CASSLTPGPYEQYF. The chain employs TRBV7-3 and TRBJ2-7, with D possibly TRBD1 on 5 matching bases. Germline lookup yields CDR1 SGHTA and CDR2 FQGTGA. Trimming pared 0 bases from V and 2 bases from J, leaving 8 bases between. The CDR3 contains 14 residues.